The present entry profiles one T cell receptor (beta chain) with its context. Its antigen is unidentified. Time point meaning: week 47, end of study. Mutant IDH1 20-mer peptide, at 300 ug, made up each vaccine dose, with topical imiquimod. Patients in the study were vaccinated eight times, receiving shots in weeks 1, 3, 5, 7, 11, 15, 19 and 23. The CDR3 covers 13 residues. V lost 3 bases, J lost 3 bases, and 9 bases lay in between. From germline, CDR1 is SGHKS and CDR2 YYEKEE (reference sequence). The record originates from a study of a mutant IDH1 vaccine in newly diagnosed glioma. For the study at large: Radiotherapy alone preceded vaccination by 4-6 weeks; alternatively, vaccination started with temozolomide cycles. Of treated patients, roughly 62% were men and approximately 40% women, averaging roughly 37 years. Week 35 was assigned to visit V12, and week 47 was assigned to visit V13.

Here immunoSEQ multiplex PCR was the method, and the copy in TCRdb shows in-frame clones only, minus some. The sample includes about 55,000 clones, approximately 80% of them seen just once. The chain is built from TRBV5-5 and TRBJ1-1; perhaps TRBD1 as D (5 bases). Sequencing used PBMCs, obtained from a glioma patient whose treatment included an IDH1 peptide vaccine. This receptor was taken from a woman in her 40s with glioma. Some clones in this sample may be carry-over from other donors' samples. The CDR3 bases are TGTGCCAGCAGCTCGGGACTCGACACTGAAGCTTTCTTT. Translated: CASSSGLDTEAFF.